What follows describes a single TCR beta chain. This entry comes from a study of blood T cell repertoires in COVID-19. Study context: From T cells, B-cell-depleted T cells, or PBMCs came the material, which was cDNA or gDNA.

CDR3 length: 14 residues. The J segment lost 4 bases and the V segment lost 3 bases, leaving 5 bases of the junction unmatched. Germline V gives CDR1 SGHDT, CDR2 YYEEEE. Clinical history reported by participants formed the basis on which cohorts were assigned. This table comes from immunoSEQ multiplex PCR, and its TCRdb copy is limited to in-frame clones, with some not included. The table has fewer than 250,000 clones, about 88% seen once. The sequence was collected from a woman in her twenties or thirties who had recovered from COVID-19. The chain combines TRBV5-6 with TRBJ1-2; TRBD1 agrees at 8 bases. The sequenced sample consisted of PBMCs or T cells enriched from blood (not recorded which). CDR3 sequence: CASSSTGVGYGYTF. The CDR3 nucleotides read TGTGCCAGCAGCTCGACAGGGGTGGGCTATGGCTACACCTTC.